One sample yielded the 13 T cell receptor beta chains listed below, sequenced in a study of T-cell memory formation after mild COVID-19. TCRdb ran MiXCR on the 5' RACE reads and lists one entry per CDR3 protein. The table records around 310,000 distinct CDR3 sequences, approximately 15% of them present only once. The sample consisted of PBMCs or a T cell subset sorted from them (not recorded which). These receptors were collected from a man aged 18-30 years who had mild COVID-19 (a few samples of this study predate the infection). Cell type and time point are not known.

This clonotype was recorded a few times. CDR3 sequence: CASSPMGGRADTQYF. DNA of the CDR3: TGTGCCAGCTCACCCATGGGGGGCCGCGCAGATACGCAGTATTTT. This chain joins TRBV18 and TRBJ2-3, with D tentatively TRBD1 or TRBD2 (6 bases each). The CDR3 loop spans 15 amino acids. The V and J ends lost 3 bases and 4 bases respectively, with 14 bases between them. Germline V gene lookup returns CDR1 KGHSH and CDR2 LQKENI.

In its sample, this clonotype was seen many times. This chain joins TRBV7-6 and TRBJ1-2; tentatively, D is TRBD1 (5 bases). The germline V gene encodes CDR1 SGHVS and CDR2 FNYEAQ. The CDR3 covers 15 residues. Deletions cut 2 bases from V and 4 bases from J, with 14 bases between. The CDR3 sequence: CASSLRGLPSYGYTF. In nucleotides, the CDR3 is TGTGCCAGCAGCTTAAGGGGCCTTCCCTCCTATGGCTACACCTTC.

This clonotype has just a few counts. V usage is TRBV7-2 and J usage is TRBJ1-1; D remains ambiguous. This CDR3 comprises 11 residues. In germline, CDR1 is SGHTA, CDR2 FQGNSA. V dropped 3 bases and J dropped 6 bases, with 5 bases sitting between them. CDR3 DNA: TGTGCCAGCAGCTTTGTCTCTGAAGCTTTCTTT. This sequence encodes CASSFVSEAFF. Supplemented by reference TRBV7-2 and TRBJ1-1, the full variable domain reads GAGVSQSPSNKVTEKGKDVELRCDPISGHTALYWYRQSLGQGLEFLIYFQGNSAPDKSGLPSDRFSAERTGGSVSTLTIQRTQQEDSAVYLCASSFVSEAFFGQGTRLTVV.

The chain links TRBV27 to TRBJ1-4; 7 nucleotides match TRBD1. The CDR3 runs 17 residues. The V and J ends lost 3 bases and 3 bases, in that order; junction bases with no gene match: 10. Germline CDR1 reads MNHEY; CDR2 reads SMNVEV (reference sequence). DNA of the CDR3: TGTGCCAGCAGTTTTCAGTGGTTTGGGACAGCTAATGAAAAACTGTTTTTT. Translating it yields CASSFQWFGTANEKLFF.

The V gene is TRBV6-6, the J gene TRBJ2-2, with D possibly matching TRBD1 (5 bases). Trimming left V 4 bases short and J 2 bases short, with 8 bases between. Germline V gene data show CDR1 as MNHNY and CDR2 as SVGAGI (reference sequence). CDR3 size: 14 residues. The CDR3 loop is CASSSDRNTGELFF. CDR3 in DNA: TGTGCCAGCAGTTCAGACAGAAACACCGGGGAGCTGTTTTTT.

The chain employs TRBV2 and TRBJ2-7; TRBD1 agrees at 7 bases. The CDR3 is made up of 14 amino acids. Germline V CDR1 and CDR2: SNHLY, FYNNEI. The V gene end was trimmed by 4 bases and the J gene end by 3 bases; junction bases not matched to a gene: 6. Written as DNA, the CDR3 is TGTGCCAGCAGTGCGGGACAGAATTACTACGAGCAGTACTTC. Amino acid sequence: CASSAGQNYYEQYF.

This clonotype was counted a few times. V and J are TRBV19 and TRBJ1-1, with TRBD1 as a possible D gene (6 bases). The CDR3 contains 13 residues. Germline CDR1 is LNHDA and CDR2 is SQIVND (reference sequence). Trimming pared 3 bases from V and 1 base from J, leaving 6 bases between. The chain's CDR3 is CASSMDRNTEAFF. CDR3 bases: TGTGCCAGTAGTATGGACAGGAACACTGAAGCTTTCTTT.

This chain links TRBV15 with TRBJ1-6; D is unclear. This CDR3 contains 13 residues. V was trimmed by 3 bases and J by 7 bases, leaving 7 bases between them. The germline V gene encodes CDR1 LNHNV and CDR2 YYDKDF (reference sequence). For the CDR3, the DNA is TGTGCCACCAGCAGGCCGAGAAATTCACCCCTCCACTTT. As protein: CATSRPRNSPLHF.

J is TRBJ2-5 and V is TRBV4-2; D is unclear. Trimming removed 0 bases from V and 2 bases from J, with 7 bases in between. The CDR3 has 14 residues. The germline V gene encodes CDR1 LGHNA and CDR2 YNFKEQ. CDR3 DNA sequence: TGTGCCAGCAGCCAAGAGTCCATGCAAGAGACCCAGTACTTC. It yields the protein CASSQESMQETQYF.

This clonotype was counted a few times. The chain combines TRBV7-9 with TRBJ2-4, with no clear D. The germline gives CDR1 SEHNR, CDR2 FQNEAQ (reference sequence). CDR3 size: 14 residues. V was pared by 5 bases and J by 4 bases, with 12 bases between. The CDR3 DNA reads TGTGCCAGCAGCGTCGCGGCATCTAAAAACATTCAGTACTTC. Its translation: CASSVAASKNIQYF. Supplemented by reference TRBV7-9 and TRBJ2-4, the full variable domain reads DTGVSQNPRHKITKRGQNVTFRCDPISEHNRLYWYRQTLGQGPEFLTYFQNEAQLEKSRLLSDRFSAERPKGSFSTLEIQRTEQGDSAMYLCASSVAASKNIQYFGAGTRLSVL.

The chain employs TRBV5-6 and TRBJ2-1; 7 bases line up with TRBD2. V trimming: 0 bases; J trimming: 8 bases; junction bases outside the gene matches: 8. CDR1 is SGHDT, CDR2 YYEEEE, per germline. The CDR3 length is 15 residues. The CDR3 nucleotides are TGTGCCAGCAGCTTGGAGACTAGCCCTCGACATGAGCAGTTCTTC. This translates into CASSLETSPRHEQFF.

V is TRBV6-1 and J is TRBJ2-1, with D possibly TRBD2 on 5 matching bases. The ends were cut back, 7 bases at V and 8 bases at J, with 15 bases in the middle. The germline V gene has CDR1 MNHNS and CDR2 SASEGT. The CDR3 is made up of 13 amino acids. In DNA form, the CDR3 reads TGTGCCAGCACCCCAAGTCGGGGTCATGAGCAGTTCTTC. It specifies CASTPSRGHEQFF.

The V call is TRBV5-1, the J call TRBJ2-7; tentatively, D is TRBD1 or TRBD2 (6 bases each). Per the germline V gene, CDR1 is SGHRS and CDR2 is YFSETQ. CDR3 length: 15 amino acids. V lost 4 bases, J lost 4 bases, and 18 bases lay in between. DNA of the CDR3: TGCGCCAGCAGCCTGGCCGGGGGCGATGGATACGAGCAGTACGTC. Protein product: CASSLAGGDGYEQYV.